This T cell receptor (beta chain) came from a study of radiotherapy plus CTLA-4 blockade in lung cancer. About the study: Around 18% of patients responded objectively, and around 31% achieved disease control.

The assay was immunoSEQ multiplex PCR, and TCRdb's table has in-frame clones only and misses some. The sample records 78,000 or so clones, 85% to 90% being singletons. Study-level points and caveats: An expansion of tumor-derived TCR clones occurred in blood after radiotherapy plus ipilimumab.

A note on this clone: Its antigen is as yet unknown.

Each patient with chemo-refractory metastatic non-small-cell lung cancer was treated with focal radiation plus CTLA-4 blockade using ipilimumab. This material consisted of peripheral blood, taken from a patient treated with radiotherapy plus ipilimumab. The sequence was obtained from a human donor with non-small cell lung cancer who had stable disease on radiotherapy plus ipilimumab.

CDR3 residues: CASSHRTGGAGYTF. CDR3 DNA sequence: TGTGCCAGCAGCCATCGGACAGGGGGCGCCGGCTACACCTTC. This chain links TRBV14 with TRBJ1-2; TRBD1 matches 11 bases. The CDR3 covers 14 residues. In germline, CDR1 is SGHDN, CDR2 FVKESK. V lost 3 bases and J lost 8; bases outside the gene matches: 5.